The entry below describes one T cell receptor beta chain. Trimming cost V 5 bases and J 6 bases, with 10 bases left between them. The CDR3 totals 12 residues. Germline CDR1 and CDR2: SEHNR and FQNEAQ (reference sequence). This record comes from a study of blood T cell repertoires in COVID-19. Study information: The United States, Italy and Spain provided the acute and convalescent COVID-19 samples.

In the original analysis: Cell counts per sample came from amplifying reference gene primers. The protocol was immunoSEQ multiplex PCR, while the TCRdb copy is restricted to in-frame clones and leaves out a portion. The V and J calls and clone size come from that table; D and trimming were worked out from the DNA. The sample yields some 320,000 clones, approximately 85% seen once. V usage is TRBV7-9 and J usage is TRBJ1-2, with D uncertain. The specimen sequenced was peripheral blood. The receptor's source is a human donor in a cohort sampled during active COVID-19. CDR3 nucleotides: TGTGCCAGCAGCCGGAGCCGGGATGGCTACACCTTC. This gives the protein CASSRSRDGYTF.